The rows below give T cell receptor beta chains drawn from one sample of a study of naive and memory T cell subsets. Each CDR3 protein is one row after TCRdb ran MiXCR on the UMI-ligation and nested PCR reads. The sample consists of some 150,000 distinct CDR3 sequences, over 15% of them appearing once. Source material: naive CD4+ T cells from blood. The receptors here all came from a human donor in good health. Each CDR3 is given with its conserved first and last residue. Each record gives: D gene, clone size, J gene, V gene, CDR3 DNA, CDR3 protein. A D gene is named only where the DNA matches it firmly. Clone size, where shown, is once, few, many, or a class for clones that have expanded.

>.|.|TRBJ2-5|TRBV20-1
TGCAGTGCTAGAGTTGTCGGGCGGACAGTTCAAGAGACCCAGTACTTC
CSARVVGRTVQETQYF
>.|.|TRBJ2-7|TRBV7-2
TGTGCCAGCAGCGGCCTGCGGCAGTACTTC
CASSGLRQYF
>.|many|TRBJ2-7|TRBV3-1
TGTGCCAGCAGCCTTCGCTCCTACGAGCAGTACTTC
CASSLRSYEQYF
>.|many|TRBJ1-1|TRBV20-1
TGCAGTGCTCCAAGACCGGGTACCACTGAAGCTTTCTTT
CSAPRPGTTEAFF
>.|.|TRBJ2-2|TRBV15
TGTGCCACCAGCAGAGATGGCAGGGAGACCGGGGAGCTGTTTTTT
CATSRDGRETGELFF
>.|few|TRBJ2-5|TRBV29-1
TGCAGCGTCGCAGACAGCGCGGAGACCCAGTACTTC
CSVADSAETQYF
>.|.|TRBJ1-2|TRBV27
TGTGCCAGCACCTCCTCAACCGGGAGACCTCTCTATGGCTACACCTTC
CASTSSTGRPLYGYTF
>.|few|TRBJ2-7|TRBV10-3
TGTGCCATAGCGGGACAAACCTACGAGCAGTACTTC
CAIAGQTYEQYF
>.|.|TRBJ2-7|TRBV5-1
TGCGCCAGCAGCTTCCATAGCTCCTACGAGCAGTACTTC
CASSFHSSYEQYF
>.|.|TRBJ1-6|TRBV20-1
TGCAGTGCCGCGCACAGGGATTCACCCCTCCACTTT
CSAAHRDSPLHF
>.|many|TRBJ2-7|TRBV28
TGTGCCAGCAGCACCGTTCGGAGAACCTACGAGCAGTACTTC
CASSTVRRTYEQYF
>TRBD2|.|TRBJ2-1|TRBV20-1
TGCAGTGCTATACCCCGAGGAGCGGGAGTAAATGAGCAGTTCTTC
CSAIPRGAGVNEQFF
>TRBD1|few|TRBJ1-1|TRBV18
TGTGCCAGCTCACCTGACAGGGGGCCTTACACTGCAGCTTTCTTT
CASSPDRGPYTAAFF
>.|.|TRBJ2-4|TRBV3-1
TGTGCCAGCAGACAAATCGGGCGGGGAGCCAAAAACATTCAGTACTTC
CASRQIGRGAKNIQYF
>.|few|TRBJ1-1|TRBV20-1
TGCAGTGCTAGTCGGACATCCGCCTACACTGAAGCTTTCTTT
CSASRTSAYTEAFF
>.|few|TRBJ2-3|TRBV6-2/TRBV6-3
TGTGCCAGCAGTTTTCGGAGAAACATGGGACTCGGCACAGATACGCAGTATTTT
CASSFRRNMGLGTDTQYF